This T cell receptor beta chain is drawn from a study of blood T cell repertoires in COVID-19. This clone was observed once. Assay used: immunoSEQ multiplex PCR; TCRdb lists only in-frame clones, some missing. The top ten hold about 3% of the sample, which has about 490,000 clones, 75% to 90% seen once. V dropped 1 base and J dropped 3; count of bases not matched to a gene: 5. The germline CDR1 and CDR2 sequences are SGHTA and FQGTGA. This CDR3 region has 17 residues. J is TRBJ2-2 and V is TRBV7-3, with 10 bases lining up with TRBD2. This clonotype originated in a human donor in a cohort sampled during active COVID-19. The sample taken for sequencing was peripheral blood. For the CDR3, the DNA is TGTGCCAGCAGCTTAAGAGCGGGAGGGCCCTACACCGGGGAGCTGTTTTTT. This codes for CASSLRAGGPYTGELFF.